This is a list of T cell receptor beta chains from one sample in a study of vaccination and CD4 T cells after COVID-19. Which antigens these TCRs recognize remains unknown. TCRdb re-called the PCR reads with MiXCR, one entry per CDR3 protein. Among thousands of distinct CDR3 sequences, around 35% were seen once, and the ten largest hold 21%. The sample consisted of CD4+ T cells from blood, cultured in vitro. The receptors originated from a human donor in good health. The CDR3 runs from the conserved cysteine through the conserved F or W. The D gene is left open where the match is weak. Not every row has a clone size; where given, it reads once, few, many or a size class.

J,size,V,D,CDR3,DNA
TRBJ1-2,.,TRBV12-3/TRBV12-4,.,CASSLTDIYGYTF,TGTGCCAGCAGTTTAACAGACATCTATGGCTACACCTTC
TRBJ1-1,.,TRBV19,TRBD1,CASSIVAGGIKGNSEAFF,TGTGCCAGTAGTATAGTGGCAGGGGGCATTAAGGGAAACTCTGAAGCTTTCTTT
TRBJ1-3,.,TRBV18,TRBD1,CASSTRQGGDTIYF,TGTGCCAGCTCAACCCGACAGGGAGGAGACACCATATATTTT
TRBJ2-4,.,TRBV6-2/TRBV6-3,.,CASSYNEGSDIQYF,TGTGCCAGCAGTTACAACGAGGGGTCGGACATTCAGTACTTC
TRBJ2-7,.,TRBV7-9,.,CASSLATGEQYF,TGTGCCAGCAGCTTGGCTACAGGAGAGCAGTACTTC
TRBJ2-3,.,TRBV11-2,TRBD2,CASSSRATSGPSTDTQYF,TGTGCCAGCAGCTCTCGGGCCACTAGCGGACCTTCCACAGATACGCAGTATTTT
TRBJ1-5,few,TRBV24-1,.,CATSDLGPNSNQPQHF,TGTGCCACCAGTGATTTGGGCCCTAATAGCAATCAGCCCCAGCATTTT
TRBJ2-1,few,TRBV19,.,CASSLGGPAAQFF,TGTGCCAGTAGTTTGGGCGGGCCCGCGGCGCAGTTCTTC
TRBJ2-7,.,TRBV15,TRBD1,CATSRVGGQGSHEQYF,TGTGCCACCAGCAGAGTGGGGGGACAGGGGTCACACGAGCAGTACTTC
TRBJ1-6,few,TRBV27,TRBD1,CASSPRQGRAYNSPLHF,TGTGCCAGCAGTCCTCGACAGGGCCGGGCCTATAATTCACCCCTCCACTTT
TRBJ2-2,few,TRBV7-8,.,CASYRDSNTGELFF,TGTGCCAGCTACCGGGACTCCAACACCGGGGAGCTGTTTTTT
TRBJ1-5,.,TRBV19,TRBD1,CASSRTGGNQPQHF,TGTGCCAGTAGTAGGACAGGGGGCAATCAGCCCCAGCATTTT
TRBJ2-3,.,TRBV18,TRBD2,CASSPRLAGVPDTQYF,TGTGCCAGCTCACCCCGACTAGCGGGAGTCCCGGATACGCAGTATTTT
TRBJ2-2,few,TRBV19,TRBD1,CASSDRATGELFF,TGTGCCAGTTCGGACAGGGCTACCGGGGAGCTGTTTTTT
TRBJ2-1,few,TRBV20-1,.,CSASGSYSEQFF,TGCAGTGCTAGCGGGAGTTACAGTGAGCAGTTCTTC
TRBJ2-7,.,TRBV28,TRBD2,CASSPRGLAAYEQYF,TGTGCCAGCAGCCCCCGGGGACTAGCCGCCTACGAGCAGTACTTC
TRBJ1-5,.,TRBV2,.,CASSGNNLPNQPQHF,TGTGCCAGCAGTGGGAATAACCTTCCCAATCAGCCCCAGCATTTT
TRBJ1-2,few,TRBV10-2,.,CASRDSGVYGYTF,TGCGCCAGCAGGGACAGCGGCGTCTATGGCTACACCTTC